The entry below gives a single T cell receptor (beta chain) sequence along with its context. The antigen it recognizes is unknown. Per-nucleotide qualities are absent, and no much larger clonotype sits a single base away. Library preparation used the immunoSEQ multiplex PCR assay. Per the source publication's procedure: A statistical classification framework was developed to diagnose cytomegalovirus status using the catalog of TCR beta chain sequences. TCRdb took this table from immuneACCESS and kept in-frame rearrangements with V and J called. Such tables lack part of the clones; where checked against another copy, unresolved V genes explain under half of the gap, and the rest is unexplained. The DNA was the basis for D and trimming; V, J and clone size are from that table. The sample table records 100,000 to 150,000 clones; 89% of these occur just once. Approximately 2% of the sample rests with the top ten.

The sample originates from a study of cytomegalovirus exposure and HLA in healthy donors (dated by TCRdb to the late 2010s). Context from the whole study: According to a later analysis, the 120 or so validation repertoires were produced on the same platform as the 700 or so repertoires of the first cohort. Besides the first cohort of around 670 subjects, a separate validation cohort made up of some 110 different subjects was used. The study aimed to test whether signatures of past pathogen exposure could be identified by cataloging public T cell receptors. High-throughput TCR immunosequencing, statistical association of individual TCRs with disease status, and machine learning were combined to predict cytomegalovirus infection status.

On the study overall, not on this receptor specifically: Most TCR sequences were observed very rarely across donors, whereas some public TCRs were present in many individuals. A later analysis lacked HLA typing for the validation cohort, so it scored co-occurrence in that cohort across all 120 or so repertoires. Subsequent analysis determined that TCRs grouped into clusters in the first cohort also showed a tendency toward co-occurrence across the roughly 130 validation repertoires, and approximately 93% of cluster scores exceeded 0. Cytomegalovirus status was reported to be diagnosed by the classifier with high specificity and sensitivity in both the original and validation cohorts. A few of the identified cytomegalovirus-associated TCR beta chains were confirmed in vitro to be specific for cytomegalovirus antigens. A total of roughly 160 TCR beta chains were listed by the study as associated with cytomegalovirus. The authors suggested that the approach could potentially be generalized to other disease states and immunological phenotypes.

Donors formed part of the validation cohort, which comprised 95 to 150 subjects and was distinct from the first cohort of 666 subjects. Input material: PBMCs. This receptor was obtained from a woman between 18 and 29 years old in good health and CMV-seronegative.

The base sequence is TGTGCCAGCAGCCCCGAATGGAGAAACAACTATGGCTACACCTTC. Its protein reads: CASSPEWRNNYGYTF. The V and J segments used are TRBV5-6 and TRBJ1-2; confidence is insufficient to name the D gene. The junction shows trimming of 4 bases on V and 2 bases on J, plus 15 bases between the germline ends. CDR3 length: 15 amino acids, cysteine to phenylalanine. Only the CDR3 DNA stays, 45 bases, in frame from base 1. The germline V gene gives CDR1 as SGHDT and CDR2 as YYEEEE.